This T cell receptor beta chain was sequenced in a study of graft-versus-host responses after intestinal transplantation. As for the study in general: Those transplanted obtained multivisceral, liver-intestinal, or isolated intestinal grafts. Once they had received anti-thymocyte globulin induction, all recipients took tacrolimus and steroids for three to four years. Regarding the study as a whole: Individuals who had graft-donor T cell macrochimerism had allografts that showed high graft-versus-host to host-versus-graft clonal ratios.

Points on this clone: The antigen is not known.

Profiling relied on immunoSEQ multiplex PCR, and the TCRdb table lists in-frame clones only, not all of them. The profile shows over 90,000 clones, over 85% of them singletons. V lost 0 bases, J lost 2 bases, and 11 bases lay in between. This CDR3 is 15 amino acids long. Per the germline V gene, CDR1 is MGHRA and CDR2 is YSYEKL. The sequence was obtained from a human donor who received an intestinal transplant. The rearrangement joins TRBV4-1 to TRBJ2-7; the D gene is possibly TRBD2 (6 bases). Sequencing used unstimulated CD8+ T cells sorted from spleen or lymph node cells, obtained before intestinal transplant. CDR3 coding DNA: TGCGCCAGCAGCCAAGATGCGGGGCTGGCCTACGAGCAGTACTTC. Its protein product is CASSQDAGLAYEQYF.